This T cell receptor beta chain originates from a study of blood T cell repertoires in COVID-19. Study as a whole: From T cells, B-cell-depleted T cells, or PBMCs came the material, which was cDNA or gDNA.

Source study methods: Scientists estimated how many nucleated cells there were by amplifying reference gene primers. This table comes from immunoSEQ multiplex PCR, and its TCRdb copy is limited to in-frame clones, with some not included. That table gives V, J and clone size, and the DNA gave D and trimming. Among roughly 46,000 clones listed, more than 75% were seen once. This CDR3 is built from 16 residues. Trimming pared 2 bases from V and 2 bases from J, leaving 15 bases between. The germline gives CDR1 SGHTA, CDR2 FQGNSA. The TCR sequence derives from a human donor in a cohort sampled during active COVID-19. The V call is TRBV7-2, the J call TRBJ2-5; D may be TRBD1 (5 bases). Sequenced input: peripheral blood. CDR3 bases: TGTGCCAGCAGCTTACAGGGTTTTTGGGAACAAGAGACCCAGTACTTC. This translates into CASSLQGFWEQETQYF.